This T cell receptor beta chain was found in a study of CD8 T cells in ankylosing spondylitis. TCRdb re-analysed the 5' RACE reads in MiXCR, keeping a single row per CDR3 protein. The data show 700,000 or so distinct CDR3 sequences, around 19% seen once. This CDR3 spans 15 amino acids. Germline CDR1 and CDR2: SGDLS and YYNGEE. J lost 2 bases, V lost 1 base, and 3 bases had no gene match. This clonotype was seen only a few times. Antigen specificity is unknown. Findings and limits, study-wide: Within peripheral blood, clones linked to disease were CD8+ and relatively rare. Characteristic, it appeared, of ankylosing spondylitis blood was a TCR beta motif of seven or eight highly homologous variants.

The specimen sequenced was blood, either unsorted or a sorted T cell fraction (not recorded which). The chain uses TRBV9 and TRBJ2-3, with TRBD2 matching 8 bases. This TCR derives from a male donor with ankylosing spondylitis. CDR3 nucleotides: TGTGCCAGCAGCGTAAGCGGGAGACCCACAGATACGCAGTATTTT. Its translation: CASSVSGRPTDTQYF.